The 14 T cell receptor beta chains below come from one sample, sequenced in a study of blood T cell repertoires in COVID-19. Produced via immunoSEQ multiplex PCR; TCRdb's table is partial and in-frame only. In the table there are fewer than 70,000 clones, over 75% of which are singletons. Source material: peripheral blood. Source of these receptors: a woman of 80 years or more with active COVID-19.

This chain joins TRBV18 and TRBJ1-5; a possible D gene is TRBD1 (5 bases). Between the trimmed V and J ends, which lost 2 bases and 7 bases, there was a span of 9 bases. Germline lookup yields CDR1 KGHSH and CDR2 LQKENI. The CDR3 covers 13 residues. For the CDR3, the DNA is TGTGCCAGCTCACCAGGGGCGAGCCAGCCCCAGCATTTT. This encodes CASSPGASQPQHF.

V is TRBV3-1 (or the pseudogene TRBV3-2) and J is TRBJ2-7, with TRBD2 identical over 10 bases. The V and J ends lost 6 bases and 2 bases, in that order; junction bases with no gene match: 7. The CDR3 is made up of 15 amino acids. Germline CDR1 LGHDT, CDR2 YNNKEL (reference sequence). The CDR3 region is CASSPTGTSAYEQYF. DNA for the CDR3: TGTGCCAGCAGTCCTACCGGGACTAGCGCCTACGAGCAGTACTTC.

The V gene is TRBV3-1 (or the pseudogene TRBV3-2), the J gene TRBJ2-2; D unresolved. This CDR3 spans 11 amino acids. From germline, CDR1 is LGHDT and CDR2 YNNKEL (reference sequence). Trimming took off 1 base at V and 9 bases at J, with 3 bases between the two ends. CDR3 amino acids: CASSQVRELFF. The CDR3 nucleotides are TGTGCCAGCAGCCAAGTAAGGGAGCTGTTTTTT.

This sequence joins TRBV2 and TRBJ2-1, with 7 nucleotides matching TRBD1. With V trimmed by 6 bases and J by 11 bases, 7 bases remained unmatched. From germline, CDR1 is SNHLY and CDR2 FYNNEI. The CDR3 runs to 12 residues. The CDR3 nucleotides read TGTGCCAGCAGAGACGGACAGGCTAAGCAGTTCTTC. Protein: CASRDGQAKQFF. Full variable domain (rest looked up from reference TRBV2 and TRBJ2-1): EPEVTQTPSHQVTQMGQEVILRCVPISNHLYFYWYRQILGQKVEFLVSFYNNEISEKSEIFDDQFSVERPDGSNFTLKIRSTKLEDSAMYFCASRDGQAKQFFGPGTRLTVL.

The chain uses TRBV7-9 and TRBJ2-3; D is unclear. This CDR3 has 16 amino acids. The V gene lost 2 bases and the J gene lost 1 base, with 13 bases spanning the gap. Germline CDR1 is SEHNR and CDR2 is FQNEAQ (reference sequence). DNA for the CDR3: TGTGCCAGCAGCTTAAGTGAGCGAGGTGGCACAGATACGCAGTATTTT. As protein: CASSLSERGGTDTQYF. The full variable domain, rest sourced from reference TRBV7-9 and TRBJ2-3, is DTGVSQNPRHKITKRGQNVTFRCDPISEHNRLYWYRQTLGQGPEFLTYFQNEAQLEKSRLLSDRFSAERPKGSFSTLEIQRTEQGDSAMYLCASSLSERGGTDTQYFGPGTRLTVL.

The V and J genes are TRBV6-5 and TRBJ2-7; the match to TRBD2 covers 8 bases. Germline V CDR1 and CDR2: MNHEY, SVGAGI. Losses at the gene ends were 11 bases for V and 7 bases for J; bases not matched to a gene: 16. This CDR3 spans 14 amino acids. CDR3: CAASPSGRMGEQYF. CDR3 DNA: TGTGCCGCGTCCCCCAGCGGGAGAATGGGAGAGCAGTACTTC.

The chain uses TRBV5-1 and TRBJ2-2; the D gene is possibly TRBD1 (5 bases). With 4 bases removed from V and 1 base from J, the gap between germline ends came to 11 bases. CDR1 is SGHRS and CDR2 is YFSETQ in the germline V gene. CDR3 length equals 15 residues. CDR3 DNA sequence: TGCGCCAGCAGCGGGGCCACGGGGAACACCGGGGAGCTGTTTTTT. The encoded protein is CASSGATGNTGELFF.

This chain links TRBV20-1 with TRBJ2-1, with 7 bases identical to TRBD2. The V segment lost 3 bases and the J segment 3 bases; nucleotides outside the gene matches: 8. The germline V gene encodes CDR1 DFQATT and CDR2 SNEGSKA (reference sequence). This CDR3 has 15 amino acids. The CDR3 DNA is TGCAGTGCTAGTCCGGTCCAGCGGGGCTACAATGAGCAGTTCTTC. Its protein product is CSASPVQRGYNEQFF.

V and J are TRBV28 and TRBJ2-5; possibly TRBD2 for D (6 bases). Germline lookup yields CDR1 MDHEN and CDR2 SYDVKM. The CDR3 totals 13 residues. The V end was cut by 1 base, the J end by 5 bases, with 8 bases between. As DNA, the CDR3 is TGTGCCAGCAGTTTATTTGGGAGGGAGACCCAGTACTTC. Its protein product is CASSLFGRETQYF.

The V and J genes are TRBV19 and TRBJ2-3, with a tentative D call TRBD1 (6 bases). This CDR3 region has 14 residues. In germline, CDR1 is LNHDA, CDR2 SQIVND (reference sequence). V was clipped by 2 bases and J by 2 bases, with 8 bases between them. CDR3 bases: TGTGCCAGTAGTATACAGGGGAACACAGATACGCAGTATTTT. Translated, it gives CASSIQGNTDTQYF.

The chain is built from TRBV6-5 and TRBJ2-7, with TRBD1 matching 12 bases. This CDR3 is built from 14 residues. Germline V gives CDR1 MNHEY, CDR2 SVGAGI. The CDR3 nucleotides are TGTGTCGGGTTTGGCGGGACAGGGGGCCGGGAGCAGTACTTC. Amino acids: CVGFGGTGGREQYF.

The chain couples TRBV3-1 (or the pseudogene TRBV3-2) to TRBJ2-3; D perhaps matches TRBD1 (8 bases). This CDR3 has 17 amino acids. From germline, CDR1 is LGHDT and CDR2 YNNKEL (reference sequence). Trimming pared 0 bases from V and 3 bases from J, leaving 16 bases between. The DNA of the CDR3 is TGTGCCAGCAGCCAAGAGTCCGGACAGGGACTAACAGATACGCAGTATTTT. This translates into CASSQESGQGLTDTQYF.

The chain joins TRBV25-1 to TRBJ1-1; D unclear. The CDR3 is made up of 15 amino acids. V gave up 2 bases and J gave up 0 bases, with 10 bases separating them. Germline V gene lookup returns CDR1 MGHDK and CDR2 SYGVNS. This chain's CDR3 is CASSEGAGLNTEAFF. The CDR3, as DNA: TGTGCCAGCAGTGAAGGCGCAGGCCTGAACACTGAAGCTTTCTTT.

The chain is built from TRBV3-1 (or the pseudogene TRBV3-2) and TRBJ1-2; D is unresolved. The V gene lost 0 bases and the J gene lost 5 bases, with 7 bases spanning the gap. CDR1 LGHDT and CDR2 YNNKEL come from the germline V gene (reference sequence). This CDR3 is built from 13 residues. CDR3 protein: CASSQDARYGYTF. CDR3 nucleotides: TGTGCCAGCAGCCAAGATGCGAGATATGGCTACACCTTC.